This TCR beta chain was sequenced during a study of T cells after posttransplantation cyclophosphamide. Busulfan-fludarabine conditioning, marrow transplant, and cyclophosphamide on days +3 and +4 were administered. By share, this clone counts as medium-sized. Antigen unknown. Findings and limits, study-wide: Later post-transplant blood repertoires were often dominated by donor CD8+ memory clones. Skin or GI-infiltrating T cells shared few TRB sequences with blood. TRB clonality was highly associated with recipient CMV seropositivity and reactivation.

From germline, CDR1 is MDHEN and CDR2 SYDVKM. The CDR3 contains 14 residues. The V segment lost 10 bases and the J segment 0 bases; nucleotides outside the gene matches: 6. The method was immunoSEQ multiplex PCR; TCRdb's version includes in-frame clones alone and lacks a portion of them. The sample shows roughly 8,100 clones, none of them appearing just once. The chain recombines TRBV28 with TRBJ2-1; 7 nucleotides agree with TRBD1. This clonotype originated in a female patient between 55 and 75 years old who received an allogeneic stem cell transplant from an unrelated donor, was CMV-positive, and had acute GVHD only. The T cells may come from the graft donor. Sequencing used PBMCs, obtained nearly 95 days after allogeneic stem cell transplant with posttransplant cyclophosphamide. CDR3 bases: TGTGCCACCGGACAGGTGAGCTCCTACAATGAGCAGTTCTTC. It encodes CATGQVSSYNEQFF.